What follows are 6 T cell receptor beta chains derived from one specimen sequenced in a study of T cell repertoires in cytomegalovirus infection. These TCRs' antigens remain unknown. TCRdb reprocessed the reads via MiXCR and lists one record per CDR3 protein. The sample consists of about 890,000 distinct CDR3 sequences, less than 40% of them appearing once. The input for sequencing was cultured CD8+ T cells from PBMCs, taken from culture after CMV antigen stimulation. These receptors were collected from a human donor in good health (CMV status not recorded). Some clones in this sample may be carry-over from other donors' samples.

The table lists this clonotype with a few counts. The gene calls are TRBV11-1 and TRBJ2-3, with 7 nucleotides matching TRBD2. CDR3 size: 17 residues. J lost 2 bases, V lost 0 bases, and 8 bases had no gene match. The V gene's germline CDR1 is SGHAT and CDR2 FQDESV (reference sequence). The CDR3 reads CASSLARGSGATDTQYF. The CDR3 DNA is TGTGCCAGCAGCTTAGCGCGGGGGAGCGGGGCCACAGATACGCAGTATTTT. Supplemented by reference TRBV11-1 and TRBJ2-3, the full variable domain reads EAEVAQSPRYKITEKSQAVAFWCDPISGHATLYWYRQILGQGPELLVQFQDESVVDDSQLPKDRFSAERLKGVDSTLKIQPAELGDSAMYLCASSLARGSGATDTQYFGPGTRLTVL.

This chain uses TRBV29-1 with TRBJ1-2; no clear D gene. Between the trimmed V and J ends, which lost 1 base and 7 bases, there was a span of 7 bases. Germline V lookup: CDR1 SQVTM, CDR2 ANQGSEA. The CDR3 length is 11 residues. The CDR3 DNA follows: TGCAGCGTTGAAGTCATGTCTGGCTACACCTTC. This encodes CSVEVMSGYTF.

This clonotype has a handful of counts. The chain has TRBV4-1 and TRBJ1-2; no reliable D call. The germline V and J ends were trimmed by 0 bases and 0 bases, with 8 bases remaining between them. The CDR3 is 15 residues long. Germline V gene sequence: CDR1 MGHRA, CDR2 YSYEKL. CDR3 sequence: CASSQEASANYGYTF. CDR3 nucleotides: TGCGCCAGCAGCCAAGAAGCTTCAGCTAACTATGGCTACACCTTC.

Note on this clonotype: The junction departs from germline at one end; a sequencing error may be responsible. This rearrangement joins TRBV28 to TRBJ1-3; 7 bases are a match to TRBD1. The CDR3 runs to 13 residues. Germline-derived CDR1 and CDR2 are MDHEN and SYDVKM. The CDR3 reads CASSSKGAYTLYF. The CDR3, as DNA: TGTGCCAGCAGTTCCAAGGGGGCGTACACCTTATATTTT.

The chain has TRBV29-1 and TRBJ1-2; D unclear. Trimming took 3 bases from V and 4 from J, leaving 6 bases between them. The CDR3 sequence is 11 residues long. The V gene's germline CDR1 is SQVTM and CDR2 ANQGSEA. The CDR3 coding sequence is TGCAGCGTTGACAATACCTATGGCTACACCTTC. Translating gives CSVDNTYGYTF.

This clonotype was picked up a small number of times. The chain has TRBV27 and TRBJ2-3; 7 bases match TRBD1. Germline loops: CDR1 MNHEY, CDR2 SMNVEV (reference sequence). Unmatched junction bases numbered 6, after V lost 6 bases and J lost 6 bases. This CDR3 has 13 residues. The CDR3 DNA reads TGTGCCAGCAGGGCAACCAGGGGGGATACGCAGTATTTT. Translation gives CASRATRGDTQYF.